This TCR beta chain originates from a study of PD-L1 blockade in urothelial cancer (dated by TCRdb to 2015 to 2018). Describing the broader study: Every patient began therapy in 2014 and was given atezolizumab 1,200 mg intravenously every 3 weeks. About 85% of the roughly 29 patients were males with bladder-origin urothelial cancer, and about 65% of the roughly 30 reported a prior smoking history. Patients had an ECOG performance status of 0 or 1 and had received between 0 and 3 prior chemotherapy regimens. Blood samples were analyzed 3 weeks after the start of treatment (second dose) and 6 weeks after the start of treatment. A median of about 150,000 T cells and approximately 83,000 unique TCRs was obtained from blood samples, and a median clonality of 0.080 was observed. The study was an exploratory multi-omic analysis of somatic, immune and clinical correlates of response to PD-L1 blockade with atezolizumab in urothelial cancer. TCR sequencing covered pretreatment tumor samples and matched, serially collected peripheral blood taken before and after atezolizumab treatment. Durable clinical benefit meant progression-free survival longer than 6 months, and TCR features were also tested against progression-free and overall survival. Whole exome sequencing and RNA sequencing of pretreatment tumors were performed alongside TCR sequencing in the same patients. Durable clinical benefit was achieved by nine patients and was not achieved by 20 patients. Under 30 patients had pretreatment blood TCR-seq, about 24 had at least one posttreatment blood collection, and about 24 had tumor TCR-seq. General findings and caveats noted by the study authors: Improved progression-free and overall survival was found to be associated with pretreatment peripheral blood TCR clonality below the median. Because of the small sample size (n of about 29) and the many exploratory analyses performed, the results are intended to be regarded as hypothesis-generating. Greater expansion of tumor-associated TCR clones in peripheral blood 3 weeks after the start of treatment was observed in patients with durable benefit (n of about 24, p = 0.022).

Each PCR received spiked-in synthetic TCR analog templates so that absolute template abundance could be estimated from read counts. The immunoSEQ assay was used to amplify TCRbeta CDR3 regions from genomic DNA with bias-controlled V and J gene primers. Sequencing of rearranged TCRbeta segments was done at approximately 20X coverage. Turning to the authors' computational methods: Sequencing errors were corrected by clustering, and CDR3s were annotated against IMGT so that V, D and J genes could be assigned. Out-of-frame and stop-codon sequences were excluded, and only productive TCRbeta rearrangements were used in downstream analyses. To compute clonality, Shannon entropy was normalized by the log of the number of unique productive sequences and then subtracted from one. Fisher's exact test with Benjamini-Hochberg correction, using a cutoff of adjusted p below 0.01, was how clones that differed between time points or between blood and tumor were identified. This immuneACCESS table, as held by TCRdb, lists in-frame sequences with V and J called but not all clones. Of the missing ones, under half trace to an unresolved V gene in checked studies; the others have no known cause. V and J calls and clone size come straight from that table; D and trimming were deduced from the DNA. The sample table records around 30,000 clones; roughly 80% of these occur just once. The ten largest make up 2.5% to 3.5% of the sample.

In regard to this clone: It lacks a known antigen. Base quality data are lacking; no much larger clone is found one base away.

The time point label, as the study defines it: peripheral blood 6 weeks after treatment start. A cohort of about 31 patients with locally advanced or metastatic urothelial carcinoma, treated at Memorial Sloan Kettering on a trial protocol, was included. Peripheral blood mononuclear cells were collected pretreatment and during treatment, with between 1 and 8 total time points per patient. The Qiagen DNeasy Blood extraction kit was used to purify genomic DNA from total PBMCs and tumor samples. PBMCs were collected pretreatment and during treatment and were isolated and stored as previously described. The germline V gene (reference sequence) provides CDR1 LNHNV and CDR2 YYDKDF. The CDR3 contains 17 residues, cysteine and phenylalanine counted. Only the CDR3 DNA stays, 51 bases, in frame from base 1. Deletion took 6 bases off V and 0 bases off J, with a span of 18 bases between the germline ends.

The sequence came from a man between 65 and 85 years old with urothelial cancer. The specimen was PBMCs, collected around atezolizumab (anti-PD-L1) treatment. The chain is assembled from TRBV15 and TRBJ2-1; the D gene remains uncertain. Read as DNA, the sequence is TGTGCCACCAGAGGAGCTCAAACCCCCCTCTCCTACAATGAGCAGTTCTTC. It translates to CATRGAQTPLSYNEQFF.